Described below is a single T cell receptor (beta chain) sequence and its context. What it recognizes is unknown. Every sample yielded at least 6.5 million isolated PBMCs. This sample was included in a study of blood T cells in healthy people across ages. Study-level results: Researchers deemed the diversity estimates from one million T cells underestimates. Versus aged donors, long-lived donors had higher diversity and more naive CD4+ cells.

Then a second PCR, running about 6 to 11 cycles, was carried out with a sample-barcoded 5' primer and a J-beta primer mix. Every sample gave at least 3 million paired-end reads containing CDR3. TCRdb independently ran MiXCR on the 5' RACE reads; one entry per CDR3 protein. The sample includes about 1.5 million distinct CDR3 sequences, 35% to 45% of them seen just once. Germline CDR1 is MNHEY and CDR2 is SVGEGT. There are 12 residues in the CDR3. V lost 2 bases and J 4 bases, leaving 6 bases between the germline ends. This sequence was found in a woman aged 18-29 years in good health. The genes are TRBV6-2 or TRBV6-3 and TRBJ2-7; no clear D. The sequenced material came from blood. The CDR3 DNA reads TGTGCCAGCAGTTACGCCAGGTACGAGCAGTACTTC. It yields the protein CASSYARYEQYF.